This record covers a single TCR beta chain. As yet, its antigen is unknown. CDR3 length: 14 residues. Trimming cost V 5 bases and J 1 base, with 15 bases left between them. From germline, CDR1 is DFQATT and CDR2 SNEGSKA (reference sequence). The data are from a study of CD8+CD57+ T cells in acquired aplastic anemia. Overall study context: The mean DNA yield obtained from sorted CD4+ and CD8+ cells came to roughly 3 ug. Healthy donors yielded 9.5 million to 11 million CD4+ cell reads on average. Study-wide results and caveats: Shared by patients and controls, roughly 28 CD8+ CDR3s were abundant in patients.

The study profiled TCR beta VDJ and CDR3 using genomic DNA as template. MiXCR, applied by TCRdb to the reads, yields one record per CDR3 protein. The top ten clones hold 4% of a sample with 400,000 to 450,000 distinct CDR3 sequences, about 70% of them seen once. V gene TRBV20-1 combines with J gene TRBJ2-7, with unresolved D. The sequence was obtained from a human donor in good health, serving as a control. Sequenced sample: sorted CD4+, CD8+, or CD8+CD57+ T cells (not recorded which) from PBMCs. This CDR3 reads CSAQTGIGSYEQYF. CDR3 sequence (DNA): TGCAGTGCTCAGACCGGTATTGGATCCTACGAGCAGTACTTC.